These 27 T cell receptor beta chains were all obtained from the same sample, sequenced in a study of T cell changes during pregnancy in multiple sclerosis (dated by TCRdb to the late 2010s). Library creation used the immunoSEQ multiplex PCR assay. The table comes from immuneACCESS by way of TCRdb, which keeps in-frame sequences with V and J called. Part of the clones is missing from these tables; in studies checked, under half for an unresolved V gene and the rest for unknown reasons. The sample includes approximately 60,000 clones, with roughly 87% observed a single time. The ten largest clones add up to about 7% of the sample. Sequences were derived from peripheral blood, sampled in the third trimester of pregnancy. These receptors all come from a female donor in good health, enrolled as a control in a pregnancy study.

The CDR3 protein is CASSPSGPYNEQFF. The CDR3 DNA follows: TGTGCCAGCAGCCCTAGCGGCCCCTACAATGAGCAGTTCTTC. This rearrangement joins TRBV14 to TRBJ2-1; TRBD2 agrees at 7 bases. J lost 2 bases, V lost 4 bases, and 2 bases had no gene match. The CDR3 is 14 amino acids. Germline values: CDR1 SGHDN, CDR2 FVKESK.

CDR3: CASSPPVGANVLTF. CDR3 nucleotides: TGTGCCAGCAGCCCCCCCGTTGGGGCCAACGTCCTGACTTTC. The V gene is TRBV11-3, the J gene TRBJ2-6; D ambiguous. V shed 5 bases and J shed 3 bases, with 8 bases lying between them. The CDR3 has 14 residues. The germline CDR1 and CDR2 sequences are SGHNT and YENEEA.

This clone was seen only a few times. The chain employs TRBV7-8 and TRBJ2-7, with TRBD1 identical over 10 bases. Trimming removed 5 bases from V and 4 bases from J; junction bases left unmatched: 5. From germline, CDR1 is SGHVS and CDR2 FQNEAQ. The CDR3 contains 14 residues. For the CDR3, the DNA is TGTGCCAGCAGCCTCGGGACAGGGGCGTACGAGCAGTACTTC. Protein: CASSLGTGAYEQYF.

This rearrangement joins TRBV2 to TRBJ1-2, with a tentative D call TRBD1 (6 bases). The CDR3 is made up of 13 amino acids. Germline V gives CDR1 SNHLY, CDR2 FYNNEI. The V gene lost 6 bases and the J gene lost 4 bases, with 12 bases spanning the gap. This CDR3 is CASREDSTYGYTF. The CDR3 nucleotides read TGTGCCAGCAGAGAGGACAGTACCTATGGCTACACCTTC.

This rearrangement joins TRBV6-1 to TRBJ2-1, with 9 bases lining up with TRBD2. Germline assignment: CDR1 MNHNS and CDR2 SASEGT. The CDR3 contains 15 residues. V gave up 6 bases and J gave up 9 bases; unmatched junction bases: 12. CDR3 DNA sequence: TGTGCCAGCAGCCCTAACTCGGCGGGAGGGTTTGAGCAGTTCTTC. This encodes CASSPNSAGGFEQFF.

The chain links TRBV30 to TRBJ2-3; maybe TRBD2 (6 bases). Trimming pared 7 bases from V and 6 bases from J, leaving 14 bases between. Germline V lookup: CDR1 GTSNPN, CDR2 SVGIG (reference sequence). This CDR3 spans 12 amino acids. This chain's CDR3 is CAFTTSPDTQYF. The CDR3 DNA follows: TGTGCCTTTACGACTAGTCCCGATACGCAGTATTTT.

J is TRBJ1-1 and V is TRBV27, with D possibly TRBD1 on 5 matching bases. The CDR3 loop spans 15 amino acids. V was clipped by 0 bases and J by 4 bases, with 12 bases between them. Germline CDR1 MNHEY, CDR2 SMNVEV (reference sequence). The CDR3, as DNA: TGTGCCAGCAGTTTATCGCGGGGCGCGGGCACTGAAGCTTTCTTT. Its translation is CASSLSRGAGTEAFF.

The chain has TRBV9 and TRBJ2-1; 10 bases agree with TRBD2. The junction had 6 bases not matched to a gene; V was cut back by 6 bases and J by 6 bases. The CDR3 is made up of 14 amino acids. CDR1 is SGDLS and CDR2 is YYNGEE in the germline V gene. CDR3 loop: CASTWASGSNEQFF. The CDR3 region has the DNA TGTGCCAGCACTTGGGCTAGCGGGAGCAATGAGCAGTTCTTC.

V is TRBV5-1 and J is TRBJ2-2; 9 bases are a match to TRBD1. The CDR3 spans 15 residues. V trimming: 0 bases; J trimming: 5 bases; junction bases outside the gene matches: 2. Germline V gene sequence: CDR1 SGHRS, CDR2 YFSETQ. CDR3: CASSLGGQGTGELFF. The CDR3 DNA sequence: TGCGCCAGCAGCTTGGGCGGACAGGGGACCGGGGAGCTGTTTTTT.

This clone was seen only once. The V and J genes are TRBV29-1 and TRBJ1-2, with D tentatively TRBD1 (5 bases). The CDR3 consists of 11 residues. V gave up 7 bases and J gave up 6 bases, with 12 bases separating them. CDR1 is SQVTM and CDR2 is ANQGSEA in the germline V gene. CDR3 amino acids: CSGGGWDGYTF. CDR3 nucleotide sequence: TGCAGCGGGGGGGGGTGGGATGGCTACACCTTC.

The rearrangement joins TRBV19 to TRBJ2-1; no definite D call. The V gene lost 4 bases and the J gene lost 5 bases, with 9 bases spanning the gap. Looked up from germline, CDR1 is LNHDA and CDR2 is SQIVND (reference sequence). The CDR3 has 13 amino acids. The CDR3 DNA is TGTGCCAGTAGTAGATATCGGGACAATGAGCAGTTCTTC. As protein: CASSRYRDNEQFF.

This chain joins TRBV5-1 and TRBJ1-2, with D perhaps TRBD1 (6 bases). V gave up 1 base and J gave up 2 bases, with 9 bases separating them. In germline, CDR1 is SGHRS, CDR2 YFSETQ. This CDR3 is 14 amino acids long. This CDR3 is CASSLYRENYGYTF. The DNA for the CDR3 is TGCGCCAGCAGCTTGTACAGGGAGAACTATGGCTACACCTTC.

The V gene is TRBV30, the J gene TRBJ1-4, with TRBD1 as a possible D gene (5 bases). Germline V gene data show CDR1 as GTSNPN and CDR2 as SVGIG (reference sequence). The CDR3 covers 14 residues. V gave up 2 bases and J gave up 5 bases, with 12 bases separating them. CDR3 sequence: CAWSPGGGNEKLFF. The CDR3 DNA follows: TGTGCCTGGAGTCCTGGGGGGGGAAATGAAAAACTGTTTTTT. Based on the CDR3 plus reference TRBV30 and TRBJ1-4, the full variable domain is SQTIHQWPATLVQPVGSPLSLECTVEGTSNPNLYWYRQAAGRGLQLLFYSVGIGQISSEVPQNLSASRPQDRQFILSSKKLLLSDSGFYLCAWSPGGGNEKLFFGSGTQLSVL.

This clone showed up just once. V gene TRBV5-8 combines with J gene TRBJ2-5; 8 nucleotides match TRBD1. The ends lost 4 bases at V and 5 bases at J; junction bases unmatched: 7. The germline CDR1 and CDR2 sequences are SGHTS and YDEGEE. The CDR3 is 14 residues long. CDR3 amino acids: CASSQGQGQETQYF. The CDR3 bases are TGTGCCAGCAGCCAAGGACAGGGTCAGGAGACCCAGTACTTC. Full variable domain (missing parts from reference TRBV5-8 and TRBJ2-5): EAGVTQSPTHLIKTRGQQATLRCSPISGHTSVYWYQQALGLGLQFLLWYDEGEERNRGNFPPRFSGRQFPNYSSELNVNALELEDSALYLCASSQGQGQETQYFGPGTRLLVL.

This chain uses TRBV6-5 with TRBJ1-2, with D possibly matching TRBD1 (5 bases). The CDR3 consists of 13 residues. Germline CDR1 MNHEY, CDR2 SVGAGI. Trimming took 2 bases from V and 10 from J, leaving 14 bases between them. The CDR3 loop is CASSYDRTTHYTF. CDR3 bases: TGTGCCAGCAGTTACGATCGGACAACTCACTACACCTTC.

The genes are TRBV6-5 and TRBJ2-6; 9 bases fit TRBD1. V gave up 6 bases and J gave up 4 bases; unmatched junction bases: 4. Germline V gene data show CDR1 as MNHEY and CDR2 as SVGAGI. The CDR3 consists of 15 residues. CDR3 region: CASSNRGLGANVLTF. The CDR3, as DNA: TGTGCCAGCAGCAACAGGGGGCTCGGGGCCAACGTCCTGACTTTC.

The rearrangement joins TRBV6-5 to TRBJ2-1; TRBD2 aligns across 12 bases. Germline V lookup: CDR1 MNHEY, CDR2 SVGAGI. V lost 6 bases to trimming and J lost 15 bases; unmatched junction nucleotides: 6. The CDR3 runs to 12 residues. CDR3 in amino acids: CASRGTSGRAFF. In nucleotides, the CDR3 is TGTGCCAGCAGAGGGACTAGCGGGCGGGCGTTCTTC.

The chain combines TRBV30 with TRBJ1-6; D is uncertain. Germline CDR1 GTSNPN, CDR2 SVGIG (reference sequence). With 4 bases removed from V and 2 bases from J, the gap between germline ends came to 12 bases. This CDR3 comprises 15 residues. DNA for the CDR3: TGTGCCTGGACTAAACAGATAACCTATAATTCACCCCTCCACTTT. Protein: CAWTKQITYNSPLHF.

The chain is built from TRBV6-6 and TRBJ2-1, with 8 bases that match TRBD2. The CDR3 totals 13 residues. Germline CDR1 and CDR2: MNHNY and SVGAGI (reference sequence). V lost 5 bases and J lost 4; bases outside the gene matches: 1. CDR3 amino acids: CASSPGGYNEQFF. Here the CDR3 DNA reads TGTGCCAGCAGTCCGGGGGGGTACAATGAGCAGTTCTTC.

The CDR3 bases are TGTGCCAGCAGAAAACAGGTGGAACCTAACTATGGCTACACCTTC. Translation gives CASRKQVEPNYGYTF. The J gene is TRBJ1-2, the V gene TRBV5-6; TRBD1 might be the D (5 bases). Per germline, CDR1 SGHDT and CDR2 YYEEEE. Trimming shortened V by 5 bases and J by 0 bases, and 14 bases separated the two germline ends. The CDR3 runs 15 residues.

The chain has TRBV7-6 and TRBJ2-7, with D tentatively TRBD1 (6 bases). Germline V gene sequence: CDR1 SGHVS, CDR2 FNYEAQ. CDR3 length equals 13 residues. V lost 3 bases and J lost 6, with 12 bases in between. In nucleotides, the CDR3 is TGTGCCAGCAGCTTGGCAGGGGAAGGCGAGCAGTACTTC. Its translation: CASSLAGEGEQYF.

This clone came up once. The chain links TRBV6-1 to TRBJ1-2; maybe TRBD1 (6 bases). The CDR3 length is 14 residues. V was trimmed by 4 bases and J by 5 bases, leaving 14 bases between them. Germline CDR1 reads MNHNS; CDR2 reads SASEGT. Here the CDR3 DNA reads TGTGCCAGCAGTGCCAATGTGGGGGCTTATGGCTACACCTTC. Its translation is CASSANVGAYGYTF.

The V call is TRBV4-2, the J call TRBJ2-1, with D possibly matching TRBD1 (6 bases). Germline CDR1 is LGHNA and CDR2 is YNFKEQ. Between the trimmed V and J ends, which lost 4 bases and 0 bases, there was a span of 16 bases. This CDR3 contains 17 residues. As DNA, the CDR3 is TGTGCCAGCAGCCCAACAGGGCAGCCTAGCTCCTACAATGAGCAGTTCTTC. The encoded protein is CASSPTGQPSSYNEQFF.

The genes are TRBV6-6 and TRBJ2-7; 9 nucleotides align to TRBD2. V was clipped by 8 bases and J by 7 bases; unmatched bases: 12. Per germline, CDR1 MNHNY and CDR2 SVGAGI (reference sequence). This CDR3 has 14 residues. In nucleotides, the CDR3 is TGTGCCAGCCATGCGGGACTAGCCTCACGGGAGCAGTACTTC. Its protein is CASHAGLASREQYF.

The V gene is TRBV27, the J gene TRBJ2-7, with 14 bases that match TRBD2. The germline V gene has CDR1 MNHEY and CDR2 SMNVEV (reference sequence). This CDR3 is 17 amino acids long. With V trimmed by 7 bases and J by 4 bases, 12 bases remained unmatched. For the CDR3, the DNA is TGTGCCAGCATTCTTAGACTAGCGGGAGGGCGAACATACGAGCAGTACTTC. Its protein is CASILRLAGGRTYEQYF.

The genes are TRBV18 and TRBJ2-1; 9 bases are a match to TRBD2. The ends lost 2 bases at V and 6 bases at J; junction bases unmatched: 17. CDR1 is KGHSH, CDR2 LQKENI, per germline. The CDR3 has 19 amino acids. DNA for the CDR3: TGTGCCAGCTCACCAATTGATAAAGAAATAGCGGGAGAGGGCAATGAGCAGTTCTTC. Translating gives CASSPIDKEIAGEGNEQFF.

The gene calls are TRBV5-1 and TRBJ2-4; 8 bases fit TRBD2. V shed 2 bases, J shed 7 bases, and the junction held 8 bases outside the gene matches. Germline V gene sequence: CDR1 SGHRS, CDR2 YFSETQ. The CDR3 totals 15 residues. CDR3 residues: CASSFMRGAKNIQYF. The CDR3 DNA follows: TGCGCCAGCAGCTTCATGCGGGGGGCTAAGAACATTCAGTACTTC. The full variable domain, rest sourced from reference TRBV5-1 and TRBJ2-4, is KAGVTQTPRYLIKTRGQQVTLSCSPISGHRSVSWYQQTPGQGLQFLFEYFSETQRNKGNFPGRFSGRQFSNSRSEMNVSTLELGDSALYLCASSFMRGAKNIQYFGAGTRLSVL.